Listed below are T cell receptor beta chains from one sample, sequenced in a study of shared clonotypes between healthy human individuals. Repertoires were generated with immunoSEQ multiplex PCR, while TCRdb's copy carries only in-frame clones and drops some. The sample holds around 580,000 clones, roughly 98% seen once. Sample: naive CD8+ T cells sorted from blood. These receptors were obtained from a man aged 25-45 years in good health. CDR3s include the opening cysteine and the closing phenylalanine or tryptophan. The order of the fields is V gene, J gene, D gene, clone size, CDR3 DNA, CDR3 protein. The D gene is left open where the match is weak. For some rows the clone size is stated as once, few or many, or as a class when expanded; others skip it.

V: TRBV27; J: TRBJ2-5; D: NA; size: NA; DNA: TGTGCCAGCAGTTTATCGGGGGCTCGAGAGACCCAGTACTTC; CDR3: CASSLSGARETQYF
V: TRBV6-1; J: TRBJ2-7; D: TRBD1; size: NA; DNA: TGTGCCAGCAGGGCACAGGGGGACGAGCAGTACTTC; CDR3: CASRAQGDEQYF
V: TRBV10-1; J: TRBJ2-1; D: NA; size: NA; DNA: TGCGCCAGCAGTGAGAGGTTACAGGGTACAGTCAATGAGCAGTTCTTC; CDR3: CASSERLQGTVNEQFF
V: TRBV4-1; J: TRBJ2-7; D: NA; size: NA; DNA: TGCGCCAGCAGCCAAGTTGGTGGGAGTAACTACGAGCAGTACTTC; CDR3: CASSQVGGSNYEQYF
V: TRBV7-8; J: TRBJ1-5; D: NA; size: NA; DNA: TGTGCCAGCAGCCCAGGGCACAAAAATCAGCCCCAGCATTTT; CDR3: CASSPGHKNQPQHF
V: TRBV2; J: TRBJ1-3; D: NA; size: NA; DNA: TGTGCCAGCAGTACCGGGACATTCACCATATATTTT; CDR3: CASSTGTFTIYF
V: TRBV10-3; J: TRBJ2-7; D: TRBD2; size: NA; DNA: TGTGCCATCAGTGAGTCTCAACTAGCGGGCTCCTACGAGCAGTACTTC; CDR3: CAISESQLAGSYEQYF
V: TRBV5-1; J: TRBJ2-1; D: TRBD2; size: NA; DNA: TGCGCCAGCAGCCTTCGGACTAGCCAGTCCTACAATGAGCAGTTCTTC; CDR3: CASSLRTSQSYNEQFF
V: TRBV10-3; J: TRBJ2-3; D: NA; size: NA; DNA: TGTGCCATCAGTGGCGTCGGGGCTGTAGATACGCAGTATTTT; CDR3: CAISGVGAVDTQYF
V: TRBV30; J: TRBJ2-5; D: NA; size: NA; DNA: TGTGCCTGGAGTAACCCGGGGCCTGAGCAGTACTTC; CDR3: CAWSNPGPEQYF
V: TRBV29-1; J: TRBJ1-3; D: TRBD1; size: NA; DNA: TGCAGCGTTTCGGGACAGCTCTCTGGAAACACCATATATTTT; CDR3: CSVSGQLSGNTIYF
V: TRBV6-6; J: TRBJ1-2; D: NA; size: NA; DNA: TGTGCCAGCAGGAAGAGGGCAGAGTATGGCTACACCTTC; CDR3: CASRKRAEYGYTF
V: TRBV5-1; J: TRBJ2-1; D: TRBD1; size: NA; DNA: TGCGCCAGCAGCCTGGGACAGGGGTTCTCGGATGAGCAGTTCTTC; CDR3: CASSLGQGFSDEQFF
V: TRBV27; J: TRBJ2-1; D: NA; size: NA; DNA: TGTGCCAGCAGCCTCAGCGGTGGAGGGCACTCCTACAATGAGCAGTTCTTC; CDR3: CASSLSGGGHSYNEQFF
V: TRBV5-8; J: TRBJ1-4; D: NA; size: NA; DNA: TGTGCCAGCAGCTTGGGTGAAAAACTGTTTTTT; CDR3: CASSLGEKLFF
V: TRBV6-1; J: TRBJ2-7; D: NA; size: NA; DNA: TGTGCCAGCAGTGAAAGGAGGGGTTACGAGCAGTACTTC; CDR3: CASSERRGYEQYF
V: TRBV11-1; J: TRBJ2-1; D: NA; size: NA; DNA: TGTGCCAGCAGCTTAGGACAGGGAGGAGTTGGTAACTATGAGCAGTTCTTC; CDR3: CASSLGQGGVGNYEQFF
V: TRBV27; J: TRBJ1-2; D: NA; size: once; DNA: TGTGCCAGCAGTTTTCACAGGGCAGCTAACTATGGCTACACCTTC; CDR3: CASSFHRAANYGYTF
V: TRBV27; J: TRBJ2-3; D: TRBD2; size: NA; DNA: TGTGCCAGCAGTTTCAGACTAGCGGGAGGAAGTACAGATACGCAGTATTTT; CDR3: CASSFRLAGGSTDTQYF
V: TRBV29-1; J: TRBJ2-1; D: TRBD2; size: NA; DNA: TGCAGCGTGAGACTAGCGGATCTATACAATGAGCAGTTCTTC; CDR3: CSVRLADLYNEQFF
V: TRBV28; J: TRBJ2-2; D: NA; size: NA; DNA: TGTGCCAGCAGTCCCCGTAGTAGCCTTGGAGGGACCGGGGAGCTGTTTTTT; CDR3: CASSPRSSLGGTGELFF
V: TRBV6-5; J: TRBJ1-1; D: NA; size: NA; DNA: TGTGCCAGCAGTATACAGGGTCGGGAGAACACTGAAGCTTTCTTT; CDR3: CASSIQGRENTEAFF
V: TRBV7-9; J: TRBJ2-7; D: NA; size: NA; DNA: TGTGCCAGCAGCTTGATAGAACAGACCTACGAGCAGTACTTC; CDR3: CASSLIEQTYEQYF
V: TRBV2; J: TRBJ2-7; D: NA; size: NA; DNA: TGTGCCAGCAGTGTGGGGGCACCGGCACTCTACGAGCAGTACTTC; CDR3: CASSVGAPALYEQYF
V: TRBV2; J: TRBJ1-1; D: NA; size: NA; DNA: TGTGCCAGTACTGGAAGGCAGGAAGAAGAAGCTTTCTTT; CDR3: CASTGRQEEEAFF
V: TRBV7-2; J: TRBJ2-1; D: TRBD2; size: once; DNA: TGTGCCAGCACCCTGAGTAGCGGGGTAAATGAGCAGTTCTTC; CDR3: CASTLSSGVNEQFF
V: TRBV19; J: TRBJ2-1; D: TRBD2; size: NA; DNA: TGTGCCAGTAGTATAGGATATGGTGAGACTAGCGAGGAAAAGGGCTCCTACAATGAGCAGTTCTTC; CDR3: CASSIGYGETSEEKGSYNEQFF
V: TRBV2; J: TRBJ2-6; D: NA; size: NA; DNA: TGTGCCAGCGACACTCGCTCTGGGGCCAACGTCCTGACTTTC; CDR3: CASDTRSGANVLTF
V: TRBV27; J: TRBJ2-3; D: TRBD1; size: NA; DNA: TGTGCCAGCAGCAAACAGGGGGATACGCAGTATTTT; CDR3: CASSKQGDTQYF
V: TRBV29-1; J: TRBJ1-2; D: NA; size: NA; DNA: TGCAGCGTTGTCGGGGGTAGCTATGGCTACACCTTC; CDR3: CSVVGGSYGYTF
V: TRBV7-8; J: TRBJ1-1; D: NA; size: NA; DNA: TGTGCCAGCAGCCACATAGGGTACACTGAAGCTTTCTTT; CDR3: CASSHIGYTEAFF
V: TRBV7-9; J: TRBJ2-2; D: TRBD1; size: NA; DNA: TGTGCCAGCAGCTTAAACAGGGGGCAAAACACCGGGGAGCTGTTTTTT; CDR3: CASSLNRGQNTGELFF
V: TRBV27; J: TRBJ1-1; D: NA; size: NA; DNA: TGTGCCAGCACCCTATGGCCAGGGTCTGAAGCTTTCTTT; CDR3: CASTLWPGSEAFF
V: TRBV20-1; J: TRBJ1-3; D: NA; size: NA; DNA: TGCAGTGCTAGAGGTGAGACGATGGACTCATTT; CDR3: CSARGETMDSF
V: TRBV9; J: TRBJ2-2; D: NA; size: NA; DNA: TGTGCCAGCAGCGTCCGGACCGGGGAGCTGTTTTTT; CDR3: CASSVRTGELFF
V: TRBV27; J: TRBJ2-1; D: NA; size: NA; DNA: TGTGCCAGCAGTCTCCAGGACAGGGTATTGCGGGGGGACAATGAGCAGTTCTTC; CDR3: CASSLQDRVLRGDNEQFF
V: TRBV7-9; J: TRBJ2-7; D: NA; size: NA; DNA: TGTGCCAGCAGCCCTCAAACCTCCTACGAGCAGTACTTC; CDR3: CASSPQTSYEQYF
V: TRBV6-1; J: TRBJ1-5; D: NA; size: once; DNA: TGTGCCAGCAGTGAATTCGGGGTACGTAGCAATCAGCCCCAGCATTTT; CDR3: CASSEFGVRSNQPQHF
V: TRBV14; J: TRBJ2-1; D: NA; size: NA; DNA: TGTGCCAGCAGCCAAGAGGGCGGTCGCTCCTACAATGAGCAGTTCTTC; CDR3: CASSQEGGRSYNEQFF
V: TRBV11-2; J: TRBJ1-3; D: NA; size: NA; DNA: TGTGCCAGCACTCCAGCGCCCGGACTCAGGGATGACACCATATATTTT; CDR3: CASTPAPGLRDDTIYF
V: TRBV5-4; J: TRBJ2-4; D: NA; size: NA; DNA: TGTGCCAGCAGCTTGAAGGGAGACAGAAACATTCAGTACTTC; CDR3: CASSLKGDRNIQYF
V: TRBV6-5; J: TRBJ2-7; D: NA; size: once; DNA: TGTGCCAGCAGTCCCTCCCCCATCCTCTCCTACGAGCAGTACTTC; CDR3: CASSPSPILSYEQYF
V: TRBV4-1; J: TRBJ2-5; D: NA; size: NA; DNA: TGCGCCAGCAGCCAAGAGAACGGGATTAATCAAGAGACCCAGTACTTC; CDR3: CASSQENGINQETQYF
V: TRBV28; J: TRBJ2-3; D: NA; size: NA; DNA: TGTGCCAGCACCTTAGGGGTTCTTGGGACAGATACGCAGTATTTT; CDR3: CASTLGVLGTDTQYF
V: TRBV20-1; J: TRBJ2-1; D: NA; size: once; DNA: TGCAGTGCTAGAGAGTTTACAGAGCAGTTCTTC; CDR3: CSAREFTEQFF
V: TRBV5-1; J: TRBJ2-7; D: TRBD2; size: NA; DNA: TGCGCCAGCAGCATAGGACTCGTAGCGGGAGGTTCCTACGAGCAGTACTTC; CDR3: CASSIGLVAGGSYEQYF
V: TRBV29-1; J: TRBJ2-7; D: NA; size: NA; DNA: TGCAGCGTTGAAGATCTGGGTAACTACGAGCAGTACTTC; CDR3: CSVEDLGNYEQYF
V: TRBV5-1; J: TRBJ2-7; D: TRBD1; size: NA; DNA: TGCGCCAGCAGCATCGGGACAGGGGACTACGAGCAGTACTTC; CDR3: CASSIGTGDYEQYF
V: TRBV5-1; J: TRBJ2-1; D: NA; size: NA; DNA: TGCGCCAGCAGTAGGGCCTCTTCCTACAATGAGCAGTTCTTC; CDR3: CASSRASSYNEQFF
V: TRBV28; J: TRBJ2-1; D: TRBD2; size: NA; DNA: TGTGCCAGCAGTCCCACTAGCGGGATGTTCAATGAGCAGTTCTTC; CDR3: CASSPTSGMFNEQFF